This T cell receptor beta chain was sequenced for a study of T cell repertoires in cytomegalovirus infection. Study at large: Well-studied HLA-B-restricted CMV epitopes were used in the study alongside recently identified HLA-C-restricted ones. Through public TCR beta signatures, both CMV infection and matching HLA type were indicated.

Germline assignment: CDR1 LGHNA and CDR2 YNFKEQ. CDR3 length: 14 residues. Between the trimmed V and J ends, which lost 4 bases and 7 bases, there was a span of 13 bases. Study conclusions and caveats: The ex vivo response was dominated by HLA-C-restricted CMV-specific TCR beta clonotypes.

Points on this clonotype: Its antigen is as yet unknown.

TCRdb used MiXCR to reprocess the reads, holding one entry per CDR3 protein. The sample holds just over 450,000 distinct CDR3 sequences, more than 40% seen once. The rearrangement joins TRBV4-2 to TRBJ1-4; D is unresolved. The material was cultured PBMCs, obtained from culture after CMV antigen stimulation. The TCR comes from a human donor in good health (CMV status not recorded). Some clones in this sample may be carry-over from other donors' samples. Here the CDR3 reads CASSPPTVGEKLFF. CDR3 coding DNA: TGTGCCAGCAGCCCCCCGACGGTGGGTGAAAAACTGTTTTTT.